The 12 T cell receptor beta chains in this list originate from one sample, sequenced in a study of human T cells and chemical hapten exposure. Documented time point: patch test 3, about 24 weeks after DPC sensitization. Treatment described: therapeutic diphenylcyclopropenone sensitization with weekly scalp DPC. TCRdb re-called the RACE reads through MiXCR, storing one row per CDR3 protein. The sample lists about 120,000 distinct CDR3 sequences, around 11% occurring once. Sequencing was performed on whole blood, taken in connection with sensitization to the hapten diphenylcyclopropenone (DPC). Receptors originate from a woman in her fifties or sixties with alopecia areata. Some clones in this sample may be carry-over from other donors' samples.

This clonotype came up many times. Sequence at one end of the junction differs from germline and may be a read error. The J gene is TRBJ1-5, the V gene TRBV7-8; D might be TRBD1 (6 bases). Germline CDR1 SGHVS, CDR2 FQNEAQ. This CDR3 contains 14 residues. The DNA of the CDR3 is TGTGCCAGCAACTTAGGGGGGGGCAATCAGCCCCAGCATTTT. Amino acid sequence: CASNLGGGNQPQHF.

The V gene is TRBV5-6, the J gene TRBJ2-7; D uncertain. Germline V gives CDR1 SGHDT, CDR2 YYEEEE. The CDR3 contains 14 residues. V lost 2 bases, J lost 5 bases, and 14 bases lay in between. The CDR3: CASSFSPPADEQYF. In nucleotides, the CDR3 is TGTGCCAGCAGCTTTAGCCCTCCGGCTGACGAGCAGTACTTC.

The chain has TRBV29-1 and TRBJ2-7, with D tentatively TRBD1 (5 bases). This CDR3 contains 14 residues. Deletions cut 4 bases from V and 3 bases from J, with 16 bases between. Germline V lookup: CDR1 SQVTM, CDR2 ANQGSEA. CDR3 DNA: TGCAGCGTTGCGGGTGACAGAACCTTCTACGAGCAGTACTTC. Amino acid sequence: CSVAGDRTFYEQYF.

There are many counts of this clonotype. This chain connects TRBV6-1 to TRBJ2-7, with 11 bases lining up with TRBD2. The CDR3 has 13 amino acids. After removal of 7 bases from V and 5 bases from J, the junction contained 4 bases not matched to a gene. Per germline, CDR1 MNHNS and CDR2 SASEGT. As DNA, the CDR3 is TGTGCCAGCAAAACTAGCGGGAGAGACGAGCAGTACTTC. Its translation: CASKTSGRDEQYF.

This chain links TRBV2 with TRBJ2-3; 8 bases are shared with TRBD1. The CDR3 has 16 residues. From germline, CDR1 is SNHLY and CDR2 FYNNEI. After removal of 6 bases from V and 1 base from J, the junction contained 9 bases not matched to a gene. As DNA, the CDR3 is TGTGCCAGCAGCCCTAGAGCGACAGGGGGCACAGATACGCAGTATTTT. It yields the protein CASSPRATGGTDTQYF.

This clonotype was recorded many times. The chain links TRBV20-1 to TRBJ2-1; no clear D gene. Germline values: CDR1 DFQATT, CDR2 SNEGSKA (reference sequence). This CDR3 is built from 11 residues. The V end was cut by 1 base, the J end by 7 bases, with 5 bases between. CDR3 sequence: CSARADNEQFF. The CDR3 DNA sequence: TGCAGTGCTAGAGCGGATAATGAGCAGTTCTTC.

In this sample, this clonotype turned up once. This may be a read error, as it is one base from a much larger clone. The gene calls are TRBV27 and TRBJ2-7; TRBD1 or TRBD2 may be the D gene (5 bases each). Between the trimmed V and J ends, which lost 6 bases and 0 bases, there was a span of 9 bases. From germline, CDR1 is MNHEY and CDR2 SMNVEV (reference sequence). The length of the CDR3 is 13 residues. The CDR3 bases are TGTGCCAGCAGCCTGAGGGGCTCCTACGAGCAGTACTTC. Encoded protein: CASSLRGSYEQYF.

The gene calls are TRBV5-6 and TRBJ1-5; D gene unclear. V was shortened by 0 bases and J by 1 base, with 8 bases between the two germline ends. The length of the CDR3 is 15 residues. Germline CDR1 and CDR2: SGHDT and YYEEEE. The CDR3 spells CASSLGRWSNQPQHF. The CDR3 DNA is TGTGCCAGCAGCTTGGGAAGGTGGAGCAATCAGCCCCAGCATTTT.

This clonotype was seen at least ten times. The rearrangement joins TRBV25-1 to TRBJ2-4, with TRBD1 as a possible D gene (6 bases). CDR3 length: 15 residues. Germline values: CDR1 MGHDK, CDR2 SYGVNS. The ends were cut back, 8 bases at V and 8 bases at J, with 22 bases in the middle. The CDR3 nucleotides are TGTGCCAGCTCAAACCTGGACTCACCAGGGGACATTCAGTACTTC. Residues: CASSNLDSPGDIQYF. Together with reference TRBV25-1 and TRBJ2-4, the CDR3 gives the full variable domain: EADIYQTPRYLVIGTGKKITLECSQTMGHDKMYWYQQDPGMELHLIHYSYGVNSTEKGDLSSESTVSRIRTEHFPLTLESARPSHTSQYLCASSNLDSPGDIQYFGAGTRLSVL.

The chain combines TRBV6-6 with TRBJ2-7; D possibly corresponds to TRBD1 (5 bases). Germline lookup yields CDR1 MNHNY and CDR2 SVGAGI (reference sequence). CDR3 length: 13 residues. With 7 bases removed from V and 2 bases from J, the gap between germline ends came to 12 bases. CDR3 in DNA: TGTGCCAGCACCCAAGGACAAACCTACGAGCAGTACTTC. Its protein is CASTQGQTYEQYF.

The V gene is TRBV20-1, the J gene TRBJ2-3; TRBD2 is a possible D gene (6 bases). Trimming removed 0 bases at V and 1 base at J, with 11 bases between. The CDR3 is 15 residues long. Germline CDR1 reads DFQATT; CDR2 reads SNEGSKA (reference sequence). CDR3 coding DNA: TGCAGTGCTAGAGATGCGGAGCGGGGCACAGATACGCAGTATTTT. It yields the protein CSARDAERGTDTQYF.

This sequence joins TRBV4-1 and TRBJ2-7; TRBD2 is a possible D gene (5 bases). Deletions cut 0 bases from V and 3 bases from J, with 12 bases between. In germline, CDR1 is MGHRA, CDR2 YSYEKL. CDR3 length equals 15 residues. CDR3 nucleotides: TGCGCCAGCAGCCAAGACCGTCCGGGGTACTACGAGCAGTACTTC. It yields the protein CASSQDRPGYYEQYF.